Shown below are 26 T cell receptor beta chains from a single sample sequenced in a study of monozygotic twins with inflammatory bowel disease. TCRdb re-analyzed the 5' RACE reads; it lists each CDR3 protein once, without DNA. The repertoire table contains fewer than 350,000 distinct CDR3 sequences. The sequenced sample consisted of blood. All receptors derive from a human donor with ulcerative colitis or Crohn's disease, or a healthy co-twin of an affected twin (not recorded which).

V gene TRBV5-1 combines with J gene TRBJ2-1. CDR1 is SGHRS, CDR2 YFSETQ, per germline. The CDR3 extends over 16 amino acids. The CDR3 sequence: CASRPTAGSSYNEQFF.

The rearrangement links TRBV15 to TRBJ2-4; TCRdb picks TRBD2, but there is no DNA to check that call. There are 16 residues in the CDR3. The V gene's germline CDR1 is LNHNV and CDR2 YYDKDF (reference sequence). This CDR3 reads CATSREGPALGNMQYF.

The rearrangement joins TRBV28 to TRBJ2-5; TCRdb names TRBD1, which stays unverified in the absence of DNA. The germline V gene has CDR1 MDHEN and CDR2 SYDVKM. The CDR3 contains 20 residues. This CDR3 is CASSQPPGGTGHDSEETQYF.

The chain links TRBV3-1 to TRBJ2-7. Germline V gene data show CDR1 as LGHDT and CDR2 as YNNKEL (reference sequence). The CDR3 loop spans 16 amino acids. The chain's CDR3 is CASSPGMGRPSYEQYF.

The chain is built from TRBV20-1 and TRBJ2-7; without DNA, the TCRdb call of TRBD2 cannot be checked. Germline loops: CDR1 DFQATT, CDR2 SNEGSKA (reference sequence). This CDR3 spans 14 amino acids. The CDR3 here is CSAAWGTSPHEQYF.

The rearrangement joins TRBV7-3 to TRBJ2-1; TCRdb names TRBD1, which stays unverified in the absence of DNA. In germline, CDR1 is SGHTA, CDR2 FQGTGA. The CDR3 loop spans 15 amino acids. The CDR3 is CASSLTGSPYNEQFF.

The chain uses TRBV20-1 and TRBJ2-6. The CDR3 consists of 13 residues. Per germline, CDR1 DFQATT and CDR2 SNEGSKA (reference sequence). CDR3 amino acids: CSAYYSGANVLTF.

The V gene is TRBV29-1, the J gene TRBJ2-1; the TCRdb D gene call, TRBD1, has no DNA to confirm it. Looked up from germline, CDR1 is SQVTM and CDR2 is ANQGSEA. The CDR3 is 13 amino acids. The CDR3 loop is CSVAQGAYNEQFF.

The chain employs TRBV25-1 and TRBJ1-2; absent DNA, TCRdb's TRBD1 call cannot be checked. Germline loops: CDR1 MGHDK, CDR2 SYGVNS. This CDR3 has 16 residues. CDR3 sequence reads: CASSDWGAVYLRGYTF.

The gene calls are TRBV11-2 and TRBJ2-1; no DNA is available, so the TRBD2 call from TCRdb remains unchecked. The CDR3 is made up of 21 amino acids. Germline CDR1 reads SGHAT; CDR2 reads FQNNGV. CDR3: CASSFPLNSGAAREDYNEQFF.

The chain uses TRBV7-8 and TRBJ2-7; TCRdb proposes TRBD1, but this gene call is untestable without DNA. There are 20 residues in the CDR3. Germline V gene lookup returns CDR1 SGHVS and CDR2 FQNEAQ. The CDR3: CASSLEVPGGRVYGAYEQYF.

The rearrangement uses TRBV19 and TRBJ1-1. Germline CDR1 reads LNHDA; CDR2 reads SQIVND (reference sequence). CDR3 length: 16 residues. CDR3 in amino acids: CASSIGGTSLNTEAFF. The full variable domain, completed using reference TRBV19 and TRBJ1-1, is DGGITQSPKYLFRKEGQNVTLSCEQNLNHDAMYWYRQDPGQGLRLIYYSQIVNDFQKGDIAEGYSVSREKKESFPLTVTSAQKNPTAFYLCASSIGGTSLNTEAFFGQGTRLTVV.

The CDR3 region is CASSLGPFGAGANVLTF. V and J are TRBV7-3 and TRBJ2-6; checking the TCRdb D call of TRBD1 is not possible without DNA. This CDR3 is built from 17 residues. Germline V gene lookup returns CDR1 SGHTA and CDR2 FQGTGA.

The rearrangement uses TRBV6-5 and TRBJ2-1. CDR3 size: 12 residues. Per the germline V gene, CDR1 is MNHEY and CDR2 is SVGAGI. CDR3: CASSYGNNEQFF.

This chain joins TRBV6-1 and TRBJ2-4. The germline CDR1 and CDR2 sequences are MNHNS and SASEGT. This CDR3 comprises 16 residues. The CDR3 sequence is CASSEEEFRAKNIQYF.

V and J are TRBV29-1 and TRBJ2-4; the D call of TRBD2 rests on TCRdb alone, since no DNA is present to check it. Germline loops: CDR1 SQVTM, CDR2 ANQGSEA. The CDR3 has 12 amino acids. The CDR3: CSVSGLENIQYF.

The V and J genes are TRBV2 and TRBJ2-2; the TCRdb D gene call, TRBD2, has no DNA to confirm it. The germline gives CDR1 SNHLY, CDR2 FYNNEI. The CDR3 covers 17 residues. The CDR3 loop is CASSDVGAGGGTGELFF.

This rearrangement joins TRBV20-1 to TRBJ2-3; as DNA is missing, the TRBD2 call by TCRdb cannot be tested. CDR1 and CDR2 (germline): DFQATT, SNEGSKA (reference sequence). The CDR3 has 19 amino acids. The CDR3: CSAREPEGHASEYQDTQYF.

J is TRBJ2-5 and V is TRBV20-1. Per germline, CDR1 DFQATT and CDR2 SNEGSKA (reference sequence). The CDR3 runs 15 residues. The CDR3 sequence is CSARKPKTVQETQYF.

The CDR3 protein is CASPPGAEAFF. This rearrangement joins TRBV5-1 to TRBJ1-1; TCRdb's D call of TRBD1 is untestable without DNA. This CDR3 is built from 11 residues. CDR1 and CDR2 from the germline V gene are SGHRS and YFSETQ.

This chain uses TRBV24-1 with TRBJ1-2; TCRdb lists TRBD1, though no DNA is available to test this call. The CDR3 has 12 residues. Germline V CDR1 and CDR2: KGHDR, SFDVKD. CDR3 sequence reads: CATSDDRDGYTF.

The chain couples TRBV12-3 or TRBV12-4 to TRBJ1-4; the TRBD1 assignment by TCRdb is unverifiable without DNA. The CDR3 contains 14 residues. The CDR3 spells CASSPPGVAEKLFF.

The chain recombines TRBV12-5 with TRBJ2-5; the D call from TCRdb, TRBD2, cannot be confirmed without DNA. Germline V gene sequence: CDR1 LGHNT, CDR2 FRNRAP. The CDR3 has 13 residues. The CDR3 loop reads CASRGAGGETQYF.

The gene calls are TRBV24-1 and TRBJ2-1. Germline V lookup: CDR1 KGHDR, CDR2 SFDVKD. There are 17 residues in the CDR3. The CDR3 spells CATSDPRPSMGYNEQFF.

This chain uses TRBV6-5 with TRBJ2-5. The CDR3 is 14 residues long. Germline V lookup: CDR1 MNHEY, CDR2 SVGAGI. Here the CDR3 reads CASSYSWGRETQYF.

The rearrangement uses TRBV12-3 or TRBV12-4 and TRBJ1-5; no DNA is available, so the TRBD1 call from TCRdb remains unchecked. The CDR3 is 15 residues long. The CDR3 region is CASSQNPQGGRAQHF.